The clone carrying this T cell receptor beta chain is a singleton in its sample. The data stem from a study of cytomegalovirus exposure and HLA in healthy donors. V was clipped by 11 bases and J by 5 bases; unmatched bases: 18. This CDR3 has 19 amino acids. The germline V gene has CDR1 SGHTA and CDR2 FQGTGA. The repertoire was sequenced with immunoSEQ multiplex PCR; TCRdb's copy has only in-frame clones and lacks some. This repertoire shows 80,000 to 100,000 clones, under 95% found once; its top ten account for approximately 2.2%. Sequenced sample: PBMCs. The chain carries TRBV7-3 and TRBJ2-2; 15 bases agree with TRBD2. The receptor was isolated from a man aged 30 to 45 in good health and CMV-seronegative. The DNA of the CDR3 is TGTGCCGGATCTACGATCGGACTAGCGGGAGGGCTAGGGACCGGGGAGCTGTTTTTT. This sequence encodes CAGSTIGLAGGLGTGELFF. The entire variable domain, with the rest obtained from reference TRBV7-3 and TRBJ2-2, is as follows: GAGVSQTPSNKVTEKGKYVELRCDPISGHTALYWYRQSLGQGPEFLIYFQGTGAADDSGLPNDRFFAVRPEGSVSTLKIQRTERGDSAVYLCAGSTIGLAGGLGTGELFFGEGSRLTVL.